The TCR beta chain described here comes from a study of T cell responses to AZD1222 COVID-19 vaccine. Repertoires were generated with immunoSEQ multiplex PCR, while TCRdb's copy carries only in-frame clones and drops some. In the table there are 95,000 to 110,000 clones, around nine tenths of which are singletons. Overall study findings and caveats: In a largely white British group with more females than males, clonal diversity was possibly underestimated.

With regard to this clone: The antigen remains unidentified.

V lost 6 bases, J lost 4 bases, and 11 bases lay in between. The CDR3 consists of 13 residues. This specimen was peripheral blood, taken on day 0 of AZD1222 vaccination. The origin of this receptor is an adult in good health. The rearrangement uses TRBV12-3 or TRBV12-4 and TRBJ2-3; a possible D gene is TRBD1 (5 bases). In nucleotides, the CDR3 is TGTGCCAGCAGCAATCTAGGGGCAGATACGCAGTATTTT. Its translation is CASSNLGADTQYF.